This T cell receptor (beta chain) was recorded in a study of T cell repertoires in cytomegalovirus infection. The wider study: Shared public TCR beta signatures pointed to both CMV infection and a matching HLA type.

TCRdb used MiXCR to reprocess the reads, holding one entry per CDR3 protein. The repertoire holds under 450,000 distinct CDR3 sequences, with about 35% as singletons. This clonotype came up a few times. Its antigen is unidentified. Looked up from germline, CDR1 is SGHVS and CDR2 is FQNEAQ. The CDR3 contains 14 residues. The J segment lost 6 bases and the V segment lost 5 bases, leaving 8 bases of the junction unmatched. This sequence was found in a human donor in good health (CMV status not recorded). Some clones in this sample may be carry-over from other donors' samples. The chain links TRBV7-8 to TRBJ2-7; 9 bases line up with TRBD1. The sequences come from cultured PBMCs, collected from culture after CMV antigen stimulation. The CDR3 nucleotides are TGTGCCAGCAGCGTACAGGGGGCGGGTGGCGAGCAGTACGTC. Amino acid sequence: CASSVQGAGGEQYV.